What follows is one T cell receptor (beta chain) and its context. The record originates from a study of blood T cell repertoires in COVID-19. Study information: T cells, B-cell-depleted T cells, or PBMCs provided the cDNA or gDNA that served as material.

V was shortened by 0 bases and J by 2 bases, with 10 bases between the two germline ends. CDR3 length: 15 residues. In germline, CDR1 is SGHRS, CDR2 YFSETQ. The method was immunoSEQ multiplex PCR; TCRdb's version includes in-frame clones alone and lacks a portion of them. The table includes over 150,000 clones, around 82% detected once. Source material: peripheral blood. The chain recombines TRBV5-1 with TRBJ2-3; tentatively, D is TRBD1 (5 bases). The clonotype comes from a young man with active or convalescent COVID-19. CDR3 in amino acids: CASSLAWGATDTQYF. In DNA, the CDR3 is TGCGCCAGCAGCTTGGCCTGGGGCGCCACAGATACGCAGTATTTT. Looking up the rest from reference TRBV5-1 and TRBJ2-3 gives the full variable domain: KAGVTQTPRYLIKTRGQQVTLSCSPISGHRSVSWYQQTPGQGLQFLFEYFSETQRNKGNFPGRFSGRQFSNSRSEMNVSTLELGDSALYLCASSLAWGATDTQYFGPGTRLTVL.